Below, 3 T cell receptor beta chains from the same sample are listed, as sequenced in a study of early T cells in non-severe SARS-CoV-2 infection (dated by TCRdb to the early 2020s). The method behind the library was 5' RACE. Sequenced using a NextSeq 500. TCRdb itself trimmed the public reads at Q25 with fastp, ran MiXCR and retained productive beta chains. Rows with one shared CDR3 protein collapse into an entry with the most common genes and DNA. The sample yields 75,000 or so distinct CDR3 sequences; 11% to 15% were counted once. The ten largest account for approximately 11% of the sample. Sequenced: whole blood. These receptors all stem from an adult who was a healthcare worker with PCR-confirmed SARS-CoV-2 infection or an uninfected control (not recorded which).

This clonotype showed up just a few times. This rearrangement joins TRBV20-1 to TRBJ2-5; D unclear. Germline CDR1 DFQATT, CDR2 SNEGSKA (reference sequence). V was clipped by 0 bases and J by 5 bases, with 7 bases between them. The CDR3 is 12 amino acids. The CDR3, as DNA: TGCAGTGCTAGAGACCAAAGGGAGACCCAGTACTTC. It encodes CSARDQRETQYF.

CDR3 region: CASSLTGGPGYGYTF. CDR3 nucleotides: TGTGCCAGCAGTCTCACAGGGGGCCCAGGCTATGGCTACACCTTC. V is TRBV27 and J is TRBJ1-2; 9 positions match TRBD1. The CDR3 consists of 15 residues. The germline gives CDR1 MNHEY, CDR2 SMNVEV (reference sequence). The ends lost 5 bases at V and 4 bases at J; junction bases unmatched: 8.

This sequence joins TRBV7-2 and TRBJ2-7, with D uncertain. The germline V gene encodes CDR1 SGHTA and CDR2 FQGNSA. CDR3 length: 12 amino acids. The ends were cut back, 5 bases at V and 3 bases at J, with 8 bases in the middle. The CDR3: CASSRDRYEQYF. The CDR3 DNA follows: TGTGCCAGCAGCCGAGACCGCTACGAGCAGTACTTC. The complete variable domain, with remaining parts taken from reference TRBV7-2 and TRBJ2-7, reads GAGVSQSPSNKVTEKGKDVELRCDPISGHTALYWYRQSLGQGLEFLIYFQGNSAPDKSGLPSDRFSAERTGGSVSTLTIQRTQQEDSAVYLCASSRDRYEQYFGPGTRLTVT.